This T cell receptor (beta chain) is from a study of blood T cells in healthy people across ages. General observations from the study: Donors of long life had a larger count of naive CD4+ cells and greater diversity than aged donors. Unsorted PBMCs blocked a conclusive comparison of naive and antigen-experienced cells.

Remarks on this clonotype: Its cognate antigen is unknown.

PCR was performed a second time for about 7 to 12 cycles using a sample-barcoded 5' primer and a J-beta primer mix. One entry per CDR3 protein results from TCRdb running MiXCR on the 5' RACE reads. The sample has fewer than 650,000 distinct CDR3 sequences, around 27% seen once. This CDR3 comprises 13 residues. The V end lost 7 bases, the J end lost 5 bases, and 12 bases lay between the germline ends. Per germline, CDR1 SGDLS and CDR2 YYNGEE. These data were likewise used in another study, on T cells of mothers and their children. That work contributes: All RNA that had been extracted was used for cDNA synthesis at roughly 1.6 ug per 15 ul.

The source of this sequence is a boy younger than 10 in good health. V gene TRBV9 combines with J gene TRBJ2-2; D is ambiguous. Material: blood. Here the CDR3 reads CASCQGPTGELFF. CDR3 DNA sequence: TGTGCCAGCTGTCAAGGGCCTACCGGGGAGCTGTTTTTT.